The 22 T cell receptor beta chains below all came from one sample that was sequenced in a study of breast tumors, draining lymph nodes, adjacent tissues. MiXCR was run by TCRdb on the multiplex PCR reads, yielding one entry per CDR3 protein. The data show 200,000 to 250,000 distinct CDR3 sequences, less than 40% seen once. Axillary draining lymph nodes of breast cancer patients supplied the node samples. The specimen was axillary lymph node tissue. These receptors originate from a female donor with breast cancer. Some clones in this sample may be carry-over from other donors' samples.

This clonotype was detected ten times or more. The genes are TRBV20-1 and TRBJ1-5; TRBD1 agrees at 8 bases. Germline V lookup: CDR1 DFQATT, CDR2 SNEGSKA (reference sequence). J lost 6 bases, V lost 2 bases, and 6 bases had no gene match. The CDR3 extends over 14 amino acids. The CDR3 DNA follows: TGCAGTGCTAGAAACACAGGGGGTCCTCAGCCCCAGCATTTT. Amino acid sequence: CSARNTGGPQPQHF.

In this sample, this clonotype turned up many times. The chain uses TRBV20-1 and TRBJ2-3; possibly TRBD2 for D (6 bases). Germline assignment: CDR1 DFQATT and CDR2 SNEGSKA (reference sequence). The CDR3 has 14 amino acids. The ends were cut back, 6 bases at V and 2 bases at J, with 15 bases in the middle. This CDR3 reads CSASWRDTTDTQYF. CDR3 DNA sequence: TGCAGTGCCTCCTGGCGGGATACCACAGATACGCAGTATTTT.

DNA for the CDR3: TGTGCCAGCAGCTCATTAGCGGGACCGGGAGTACAAGAGACCCAGTACTTC. It specifies CASSSLAGPGVQETQYF. The rearrangement links TRBV11-3 to TRBJ2-5; 8 positions match TRBD2. The CDR3 runs 17 residues. CDR1 is SGHNT and CDR2 is YENEEA in the germline V gene. V gave up 4 bases and J gave up 2 bases; unmatched junction bases: 12.

In its sample, this clonotype was seen many times. V and J are TRBV7-9 and TRBJ1-5; D unclear. Germline-derived CDR1 and CDR2 are SEHNR and FQNEAQ (reference sequence). V dropped 5 bases and J dropped 4 bases, with 12 bases sitting between them. The CDR3 runs to 14 residues. The CDR3 DNA sequence: TGTGCCAGCAGCCGGGGTGGCCTAAATCAGCCCCAGCATTTT. This codes for CASSRGGLNQPQHF.

About this clonotype itself: Its ends do not fully match the called genes, so a read error is possible. This chain connects TRBV7-3 to TRBJ2-5; possibly TRBD1 for D (6 bases). The CDR3 has 14 amino acids. Germline CDR1 SGHTA, CDR2 FQGTGA. CDR3 coding DNA: TGTGCCAGCAGCTTATCTTCCAGGGGTGAGACCCAGCGCTTC. It specifies CASSLSSRGETQRF.

This clonotype was counted many times. This chain joins TRBV7-8 and TRBJ2-7, with 7 nucleotides matching TRBD1. The CDR3 contains 18 residues. Germline lookup yields CDR1 SGHVS and CDR2 FQNEAQ. V dropped 5 bases and J dropped 3; count of bases not matched to a gene: 19. DNA for the CDR3: TGTGCCAGCAGCGGACGAGGTACGGGACAGTCCTACGGCTACGAGCAGTACTTC. Translation: CASSGRGTGQSYGYEQYF.

This sequence joins TRBV19 and TRBJ1-1; D may be TRBD1 (6 bases). Germline V gene lookup returns CDR1 LNHDA and CDR2 SQIVND (reference sequence). V was pared by 7 bases and J by 3 bases, with 15 bases between. The CDR3 sequence is 14 residues long. The CDR3 DNA follows: TGTGCCAGTAAAGGAAGGGGGTGGGACACTGAAGCTTTCTTT. Translating gives CASKGRGWDTEAFF.

This clonotype was counted many times. The rearrangement uses TRBV29-1 and TRBJ1-2, with 9 bases matching TRBD1. From germline, CDR1 is SQVTM and CDR2 ANQGSEA. The CDR3 length is 15 residues. Trimming took 6 bases from V and 1 from J; bases not matched to a gene: 9. The CDR3: CSVAKGTGFNYGYTF. The DNA for the CDR3 is TGCAGCGTGGCGAAGGGGACAGGGTTTAACTATGGCTACACCTTC. Using reference TRBV29-1 and TRBJ1-2 for the parts outside the CDR3, the full variable domain is SAVISQKPSRDICQRGTSLTIQCQVDSQVTMMFWYRQQPGQSLTLIATANQGSEATYESGFVIDKFPISRPNLTFSTLTVSNMSPEDSSIYLCSVAKGTGFNYGYTFGSGTRLTVV.

The V and J genes are TRBV12-3 or TRBV12-4 and TRBJ1-6, with TRBD1 matching over 7 bases. The V gene end was trimmed by 6 bases and the J gene end by 8 bases; junction bases not matched to a gene: 7. CDR3 length: 14 residues. The CDR3 loop reads CASSPGTDDSPLHF. CDR3 nucleotides: TGTGCCAGCAGCCCCGGGACAGACGATTCACCCCTCCACTTT.

Note on this clonotype: A much more abundant neighbour one base away suggests this may be a read error. This likely comes from a read error, as the CDR3 has no conserved phenylalanine or tryptophan at its end. The V call is TRBV30, the J call TRBJ2-1; 8 bases are a match to TRBD1. CDR1 GTSNPN and CDR2 SVGIG come from the germline V gene (reference sequence). With 4 bases clipped from V and 6 bases from J, the junction kept 5 bases outside the gene matches. This CDR3 is 13 amino acids long. CDR3 in amino acids: CAWISRGLNEQFV. CDR3 sequence (DNA): TGTGCCTGGATTAGCAGGGGGCTCAATGAGCAGTTCGTC.

This clonotype was recorded at least ten times. This sequence joins TRBV12-3 or TRBV12-4 and TRBJ1-5; the D is unclear. The CDR3 is 14 residues long. Trimming stripped 3 bases from V and 4 bases from J, with 10 bases between. The DNA of the CDR3 is TGTGCCAGCAGTTTCGGAGGGTGGAATCAGCCCCAGCATTTT. Residues: CASSFGGWNQPQHF.

This clonotype was detected many times. The chain employs TRBV5-1 and TRBJ2-7, with D tentatively TRBD1 (5 bases). Germline V gene data show CDR1 as SGHRS and CDR2 as YFSETQ. V was cut by 1 base and J by 4 bases, with 9 bases left in between. The CDR3 is 13 residues long. The CDR3 loop is CASSLLGQYEQYF. The CDR3 region has the DNA TGCGCCAGCAGCTTGTTGGGGCAGTACGAGCAGTACTTC.

This clonotype was recorded once. One end of the junction fails to match germline, which may point to a read error. The J gene is TRBJ2-6, the V gene TRBV25-1; the D gene is possibly TRBD1 (6 bases). Germline CDR1 is MGHDK and CDR2 is SYGVNS. CDR3 length: 11 residues. The CDR3 sequence: CASRRGNTEAF. The CDR3 DNA sequence: TGTGCCAGCAGAAGGGGGAACACTGAAGCTTTC.

This clonotype has ten or more counts. The genes are TRBV2 and TRBJ2-5, with D tentatively TRBD2 (6 bases). The CDR3 is made up of 16 amino acids. V was cut by 7 bases and J by 4 bases, with 22 bases left in between. Germline CDR1 and CDR2: SNHLY and FYNNEI. The CDR3 reads CASIRLGGTLRETQYF. The CDR3 region has the DNA TGTGCCAGCATACGCCTCGGGGGAACACTAAGAGAGACCCAGTACTTC.

The chain combines TRBV27 with TRBJ1-4; TRBD1 might be the D (6 bases). CDR1 MNHEY and CDR2 SMNVEV come from the germline V gene (reference sequence). V was clipped by 5 bases and J by 8 bases, with 15 bases between them. This CDR3 comprises 14 residues. CDR3 sequence (DNA): TGTGCCAGCAGTCCTAGCGGGGGCAGCGAAAAACTGTTTTTT. It translates to CASSPSGGSEKLFF.

This rearrangement joins TRBV2 to TRBJ2-1, with a weak D call TRBD2 (7 bases). Trimming removed 8 bases at V and 2 bases at J, with 16 bases between. The CDR3 loop spans 15 amino acids. Germline CDR1 and CDR2: SNHLY and FYNNEI. CDR3 bases: TGTGCCAGCCGGGAGGACAGAAGCACCTACAATGAGCAGTTCTTC. The encoded protein is CASREDRSTYNEQFF.

This clonotype was counted ten times or more. The genes are TRBV5-5 and TRBJ2-7; D unresolved. Trimming removed 5 bases at V and 0 bases at J, with 12 bases between. Germline V lookup: CDR1 SGHKS, CDR2 YYEKEE (reference sequence). The CDR3 is 14 residues long. CDR3 region: CASSAQRSSYEQYF. The CDR3 DNA follows: TGTGCCAGCAGTGCCCAGCGAAGCTCCTACGAGCAGTACTTC.

This clonotype was seen many times. The chain has TRBV30 and TRBJ1-5; D remains unclear. The CDR3 spans 17 residues. Germline V gene data show CDR1 as GTSNPN and CDR2 as SVGIG (reference sequence). V dropped 0 bases and J dropped 5 bases, with 20 bases sitting between them. The CDR3 spells CAWSVKMQKSTHQPQHF. The CDR3 DNA is TGTGCCTGGAGTGTAAAGATGCAGAAGAGCACCCATCAGCCCCAGCATTTT.

Note on this clonotype: The junction shows a germline mismatch at one end, possibly a read error. The gene calls are TRBV20-1 and TRBJ2-2; D might be TRBD2 (6 bases). The CDR3 has 17 amino acids. Looked up from germline, CDR1 is DFQATT and CDR2 is SNEGSKA (reference sequence). The CDR3 loop reads CSARDQAIAAPDGELFF. CDR3 coding DNA: TGCAGTGCTAGAGATCAGGCGATAGCGGCACCGGACGGGGAGCTGTTCTTT.

The V and J genes are TRBV29-1 and TRBJ2-5, with D maybe TRBD2 (6 bases). Trimming pared 4 bases from V and 5 bases from J, leaving 17 bases between. CDR1 is SQVTM and CDR2 is ANQGSEA in the germline V gene. There are 14 residues in the CDR3. DNA of the CDR3: TGCAGCGTTGGCTTAGCGGCTCCCTGCGAGACCCAGTACTTC. Its protein is CSVGLAAPCETQYF.

The chain has TRBV19 and TRBJ1-1; D ambiguous. The V gene lost 5 bases and the J gene lost 0 bases, with 10 bases spanning the gap. CDR1 LNHDA and CDR2 SQIVND come from the germline V gene (reference sequence). The CDR3 is made up of 14 amino acids. For the CDR3, the DNA is TGTGCCAGTAGTCGGACGGGAATGAACACTGAAGCTTTCTTT. Translation gives CASSRTGMNTEAFF.

At least ten counts were recorded for this clonotype. This sequence joins TRBV5-1 and TRBJ2-5, with 13 bases that match TRBD2. The CDR3 is 17 residues long. Germline values: CDR1 SGHRS, CDR2 YFSETQ. Trimming cost V 4 bases and J 1 base; bases outside gene matches: 7. CDR3 DNA: TGCGCCAGCAGCCCGACCGGGACTAGCGGGGTCCAAGAGACCCAGTACTTC. Protein: CASSPTGTSGVQETQYF.